A selection of T cell receptor beta chains follows, all from one sample in a study of T cell responses to AZD1222 COVID-19 vaccine. Only in-frame clones appear in the TCRdb table, and some are missing; sequencing was by immunoSEQ multiplex PCR. The sample includes about 26,000 clones, approximately 88% of them seen just once. Here the sequenced sample was peripheral blood, taken 28 days after the second AZD1222 dose. These receptors originate from an adult who received the AZD1222 COVID-19 vaccine. The CDR3 runs from the conserved cysteine through the conserved F or W. Fields, in order: J gene, clone size, V gene, D gene, CDR3 DNA, CDR3 protein. The D gene is left open where the match is weak. Only part of the rows carry a size: once, few, many, or a class if the clone is expanded.

j_gene: TRBJ1-1
abundance: .
v_gene: TRBV13
d_gene: .
CDR3nt: TGTGCCAGCAGCTACAACGAACAGCCTGAAGCTTTCTTT
CDR3aa: CASSYNEQPEAFF

j_gene: TRBJ2-7
abundance: once
v_gene: TRBV5-4
d_gene: TRBD1
CDR3nt: TGTGCCAGCAGCCCCTGGGACAGCTACGAGCAGTACTTC
CDR3aa: CASSPWDSYEQYF

j_gene: TRBJ2-3
abundance: .
v_gene: TRBV14
d_gene: .
CDR3nt: TGTGCCAGCAGCCAAGATCGAGCGACAGATACGCAGTATTTT
CDR3aa: CASSQDRATDTQYF

j_gene: TRBJ2-2
abundance: once
v_gene: TRBV18
d_gene: .
CDR3nt: TGTGCCAGCTCACCACCTATGAACACCGGGGAGCTGTTTTTT
CDR3aa: CASSPPMNTGELFF

j_gene: TRBJ2-1
abundance: .
v_gene: TRBV7-2
d_gene: TRBD2
CDR3nt: TGTGCCAGCAGCTTAGTGATGGCCGGGACTAGCAGGGGAAGAGGGCAGTTCTTC
CDR3aa: CASSLVMAGTSRGRGQFF

j_gene: TRBJ2-7
abundance: once
v_gene: TRBV9
d_gene: .
CDR3nt: TGTGCCAGCAGCCGGGACACCTACGAGCAGTACTTC
CDR3aa: CASSRDTYEQYF

j_gene: TRBJ2-1
abundance: once
v_gene: TRBV2
d_gene: .
CDR3nt: TGTGCCAGCAGTGCCGGTGGGGGGACCGCCTACAATGAGCAGTTCTTC
CDR3aa: CASSAGGGTAYNEQFF

j_gene: TRBJ2-7
abundance: .
v_gene: TRBV3-1/TRBV3-2
d_gene: TRBD2
CDR3nt: TGTGCCAGCAGCCAAGGAAGCGGGGGATCCTCCTACGAGCAGTACTTC
CDR3aa: CASSQGSGGSSYEQYF

j_gene: TRBJ1-2
abundance: .
v_gene: TRBV5-1
d_gene: .
CDR3nt: TGCGCCAGCAGCTTGGTACCAACGGACTATGGCTACACCTTC
CDR3aa: CASSLVPTDYGYTF

j_gene: TRBJ1-6
abundance: .
v_gene: TRBV6-2/TRBV6-3
d_gene: TRBD1
CDR3nt: TGTGCCAGCAGTACCTGGGACAGCAATTCACCCCTCCACTTT
CDR3aa: CASSTWDSNSPLHF

j_gene: TRBJ1-2
abundance: .
v_gene: TRBV7-2
d_gene: .
CDR3nt: TGTGCCAGCAGCTTAAGTCCCGGAGTGGACTATGGCTACACCTTC
CDR3aa: CASSLSPGVDYGYTF

j_gene: TRBJ1-2
abundance: .
v_gene: TRBV19
d_gene: .
CDR3nt: TGTGCCAGTAGGGCAGAACATCGTGGCTACACCTTC
CDR3aa: CASRAEHRGYTF

j_gene: TRBJ1-1
abundance: few
v_gene: TRBV28
d_gene: TRBD1
CDR3nt: TGTGCCAGCAGTGCAGGGGGCGTCGGAACTGAAGCTTTCTTT
CDR3aa: CASSAGGVGTEAFF

j_gene: TRBJ1-2
abundance: once
v_gene: TRBV6-2/TRBV6-3
d_gene: TRBD1
CDR3nt: TGTGCCAGCAGCCGCCCTGCGACAGGGGGTCGGGACTATGGCTACACCTTC
CDR3aa: CASSRPATGGRDYGYTF

j_gene: TRBJ2-1
abundance: .
v_gene: TRBV11-3
d_gene: .
CDR3nt: TGTGCCAGCAGCTTAGCCGGGGTTTCTGAGCAGTTCTTC
CDR3aa: CASSLAGVSEQFF

j_gene: TRBJ2-7
abundance: .
v_gene: TRBV9
d_gene: TRBD2
CDR3nt: TGTGCCAGCAGCGTCAGCGGGGTAGCTGGCTACGAGCAGTACTTC
CDR3aa: CASSVSGVAGYEQYF

j_gene: TRBJ2-2
abundance: .
v_gene: TRBV5-1
d_gene: TRBD1
CDR3nt: TGCGCCAGCAGCCCGGGACAGGTCACCGGGGAGCTGTTTTTT
CDR3aa: CASSPGQVTGELFF